This T cell receptor (beta chain) was retrieved from a study of T cell changes during pregnancy in multiple sclerosis. Libraries were prepared by immunoSEQ multiplex PCR; TCRdb keeps only in-frame clonotypes and omits some of them. The sample lists tens of thousands of clones, under 95% occurring once. This CDR3 is built from 16 residues. CDR1 SGHVS and CDR2 FNYEAQ come from the germline V gene. V shed 0 bases and J 3 bases; nucleotides not matched to a gene: 4. The J gene is TRBJ1-1, the V gene TRBV7-6; 10 nucleotides match TRBD1. This specimen was peripheral blood, taken after pregnancy. The TCR sequence derives from a female donor in good health, enrolled as a control in a pregnancy study. The CDR3, as DNA: TGTGCCAGCAGCTTAGCTGAGGGACAGGGGTACACTGAAGCTTTCTTT. Translating it yields CASSLAEGQGYTEAFF.